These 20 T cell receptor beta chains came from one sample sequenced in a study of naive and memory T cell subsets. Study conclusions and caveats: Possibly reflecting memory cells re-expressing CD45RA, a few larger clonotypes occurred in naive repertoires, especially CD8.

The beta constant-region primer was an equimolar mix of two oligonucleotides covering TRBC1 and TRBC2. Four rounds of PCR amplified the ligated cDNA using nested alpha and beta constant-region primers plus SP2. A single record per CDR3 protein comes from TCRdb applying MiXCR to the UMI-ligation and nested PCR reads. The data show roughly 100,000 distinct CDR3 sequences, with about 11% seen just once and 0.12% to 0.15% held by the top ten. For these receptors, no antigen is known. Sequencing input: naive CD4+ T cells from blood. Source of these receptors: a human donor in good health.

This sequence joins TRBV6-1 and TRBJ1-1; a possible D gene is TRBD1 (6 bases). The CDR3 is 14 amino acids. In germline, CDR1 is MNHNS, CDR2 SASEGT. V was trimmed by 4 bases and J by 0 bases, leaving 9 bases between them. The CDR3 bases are TGTGCCAGCAGTGTAACAGGGATGAACACTGAAGCTTTCTTT. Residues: CASSVTGMNTEAFF.

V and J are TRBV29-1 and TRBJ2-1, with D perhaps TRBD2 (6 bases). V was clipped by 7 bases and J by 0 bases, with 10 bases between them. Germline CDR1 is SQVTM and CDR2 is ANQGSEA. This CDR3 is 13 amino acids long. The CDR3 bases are TGCAGCGGCCGGGGGAGCTCCTACAATGAGCAGTTCTTC. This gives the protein CSGRGSSYNEQFF.

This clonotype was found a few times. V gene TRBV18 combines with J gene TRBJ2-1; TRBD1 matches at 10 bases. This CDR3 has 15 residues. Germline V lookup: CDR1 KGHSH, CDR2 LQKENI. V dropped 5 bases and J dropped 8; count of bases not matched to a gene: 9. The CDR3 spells CASSARDRGIHEQFF. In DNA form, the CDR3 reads TGTGCCAGCTCAGCCCGGGACAGGGGTATCCATGAGCAGTTCTTC. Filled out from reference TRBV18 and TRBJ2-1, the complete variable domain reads NAGVMQNPRHLVRRRGQEARLRCSPMKGHSHVYWYRQLPEEGLKFMVYLQKENIIDESGMPKERFSAEFPKEGPSILRIQQVVRGDSAAYFCASSARDRGIHEQFFGPGTRLTVL.

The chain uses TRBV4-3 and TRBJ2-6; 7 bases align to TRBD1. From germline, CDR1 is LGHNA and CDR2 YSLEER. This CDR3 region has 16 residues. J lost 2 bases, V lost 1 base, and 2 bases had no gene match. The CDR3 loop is CASSQGTGAGANVLTF. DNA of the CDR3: TGCGCCAGCAGCCAAGGAACAGGGGCTGGGGCCAACGTCCTGACTTTC.

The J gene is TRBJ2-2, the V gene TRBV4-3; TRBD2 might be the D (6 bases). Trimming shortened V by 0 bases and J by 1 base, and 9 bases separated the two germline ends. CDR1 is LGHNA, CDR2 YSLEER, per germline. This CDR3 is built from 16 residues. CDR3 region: CASSQDRRENTGELFF. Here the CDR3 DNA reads TGCGCCAGCAGCCAAGACAGGCGGGAGAACACCGGGGAGCTGTTTTTT.

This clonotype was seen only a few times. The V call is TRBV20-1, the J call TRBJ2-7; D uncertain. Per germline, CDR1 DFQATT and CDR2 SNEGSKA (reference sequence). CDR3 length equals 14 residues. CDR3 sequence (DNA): TGCAGCTTCCGAACTGACCCGATAACCTACGAGCAGTACTTC. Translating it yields CSFRTDPITYEQYF.

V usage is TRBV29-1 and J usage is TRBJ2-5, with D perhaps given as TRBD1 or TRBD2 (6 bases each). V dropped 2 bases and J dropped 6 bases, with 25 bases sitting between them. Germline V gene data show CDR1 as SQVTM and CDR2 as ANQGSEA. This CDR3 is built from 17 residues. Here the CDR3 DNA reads TGCAGCGTTGAAAGGGGCTTGAACGAGGGGGGTTTAAAGACCCAGTACTTC. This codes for CSVERGLNEGGLKTQYF.

The CDR3 sequence is CASSLAEAYFTGELFF. In nucleotides, the CDR3 is TGCGCCAGCAGCTTGGCCGAGGCATACTTCACCGGGGAGCTGTTTTTT. The chain couples TRBV5-1 to TRBJ2-2, with D unclear. The CDR3 sequence is 16 residues long. Germline V gene lookup returns CDR1 SGHRS and CDR2 YFSETQ. Trimming stripped 0 bases from V and 4 bases from J, with 13 bases between. The full variable domain, in which reference TRBV5-1 and TRBJ2-2 provide the parts outside the CDR3, is KAGVTQTPRYLIKTRGQQVTLSCSPISGHRSVSWYQQTPGQGLQFLFEYFSETQRNKGNFPGRFSGRQFSNSRSEMNVSTLELGDSALYLCASSLAEAYFTGELFFGEGSRLTVL.

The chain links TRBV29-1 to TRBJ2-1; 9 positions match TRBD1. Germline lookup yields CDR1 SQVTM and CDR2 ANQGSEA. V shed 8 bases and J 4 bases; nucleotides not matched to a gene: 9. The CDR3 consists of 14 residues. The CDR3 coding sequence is TGCAGCCTCAGACGGGGACAGGGTTACAATGAGCAGTTCTTC. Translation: CSLRRGQGYNEQFF.

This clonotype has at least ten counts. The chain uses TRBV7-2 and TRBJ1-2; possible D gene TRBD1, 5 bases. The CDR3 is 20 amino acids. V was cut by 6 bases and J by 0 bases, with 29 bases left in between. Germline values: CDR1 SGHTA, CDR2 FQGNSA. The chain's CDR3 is CASRPPMSLPTVTSNYGYTF. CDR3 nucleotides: TGTGCCAGCAGGCCTCCAATGTCCTTACCGACAGTCACCTCTAACTATGGCTACACCTTC.

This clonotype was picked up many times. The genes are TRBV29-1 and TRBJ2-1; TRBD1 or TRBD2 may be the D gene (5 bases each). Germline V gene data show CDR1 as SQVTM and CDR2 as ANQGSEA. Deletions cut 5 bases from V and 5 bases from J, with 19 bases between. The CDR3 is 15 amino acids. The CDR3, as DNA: TGCAGCGTTCCCCCGCCCCGGGGCAAAAACAATGAGCAGTTCTTC. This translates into CSVPPPRGKNNEQFF.

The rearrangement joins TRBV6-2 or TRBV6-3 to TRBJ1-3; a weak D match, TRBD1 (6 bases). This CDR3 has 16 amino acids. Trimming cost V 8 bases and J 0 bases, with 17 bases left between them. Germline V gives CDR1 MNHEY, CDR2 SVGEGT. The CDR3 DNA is TGTGCCAGCCCTCCCCGGACAGCCCTCTCTGGAAACACCATATATTTT. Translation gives CASPPRTALSGNTIYF.

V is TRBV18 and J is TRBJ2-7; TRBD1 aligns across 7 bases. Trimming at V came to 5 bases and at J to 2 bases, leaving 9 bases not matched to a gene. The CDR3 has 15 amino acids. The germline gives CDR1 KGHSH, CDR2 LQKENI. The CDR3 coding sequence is TGTGCCAGCTCAAGCCTCGACAGGGCCACCTACGAGCAGTACTTC. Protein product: CASSSLDRATYEQYF.

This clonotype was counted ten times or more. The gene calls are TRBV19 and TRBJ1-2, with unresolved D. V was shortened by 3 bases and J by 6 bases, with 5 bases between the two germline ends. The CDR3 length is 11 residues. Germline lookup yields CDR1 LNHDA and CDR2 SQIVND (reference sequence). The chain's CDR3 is CASSIRDGYTF. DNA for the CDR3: TGTGCCAGTAGTATTCGGGATGGCTACACCTTC.

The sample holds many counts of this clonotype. For the CDR3, the DNA is TGTGCCAGCAGCCTGGGGGGGGTGAGCACAGATACGCAGTATTTT. Its translation is CASSLGGVSTDTQYF. This sequence joins TRBV7-9 and TRBJ2-3, with 7 nucleotides matching TRBD2. The V and J ends lost 5 bases and 0 bases, in that order; junction bases with no gene match: 5. CDR1 and CDR2 (germline): SEHNR, FQNEAQ (reference sequence). The CDR3 loop spans 15 amino acids.

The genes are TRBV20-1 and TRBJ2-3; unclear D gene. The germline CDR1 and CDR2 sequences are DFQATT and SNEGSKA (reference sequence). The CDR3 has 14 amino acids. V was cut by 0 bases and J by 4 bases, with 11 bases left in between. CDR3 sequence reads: CSARDWQDPDTQYF. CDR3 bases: TGCAGTGCTAGAGATTGGCAGGATCCAGATACGCAGTATTTT.

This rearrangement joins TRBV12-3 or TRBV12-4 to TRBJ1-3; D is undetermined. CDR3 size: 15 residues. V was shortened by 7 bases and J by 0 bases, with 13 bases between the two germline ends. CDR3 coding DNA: TGTGCCAGCAAACAGCAGACAAGCTCTGGAAACACCATATATTTT. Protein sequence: CASKQQTSSGNTIYF.

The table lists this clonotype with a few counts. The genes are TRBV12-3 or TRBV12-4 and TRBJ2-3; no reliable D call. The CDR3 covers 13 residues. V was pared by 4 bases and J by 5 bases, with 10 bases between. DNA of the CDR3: TGTGCCAGCAGTTCCAAGCCGGTAGATACGCAGTATTTT. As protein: CASSSKPVDTQYF.

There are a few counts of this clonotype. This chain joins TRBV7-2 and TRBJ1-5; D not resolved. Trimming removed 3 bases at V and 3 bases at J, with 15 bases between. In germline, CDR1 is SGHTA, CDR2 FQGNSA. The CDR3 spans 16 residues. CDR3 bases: TGTGCCAGCAGCTTTATTCCGGGAGAAGTCAATCAGCCCCAGCATTTT. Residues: CASSFIPGEVNQPQHF.

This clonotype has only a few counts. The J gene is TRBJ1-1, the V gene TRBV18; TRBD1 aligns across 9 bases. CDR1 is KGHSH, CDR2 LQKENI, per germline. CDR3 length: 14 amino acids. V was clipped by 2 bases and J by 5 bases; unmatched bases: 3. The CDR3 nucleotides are TGTGCCAGCTCACCAGGGACAGGGTGGACTGAAGCTTTCTTT. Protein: CASSPGTGWTEAFF.